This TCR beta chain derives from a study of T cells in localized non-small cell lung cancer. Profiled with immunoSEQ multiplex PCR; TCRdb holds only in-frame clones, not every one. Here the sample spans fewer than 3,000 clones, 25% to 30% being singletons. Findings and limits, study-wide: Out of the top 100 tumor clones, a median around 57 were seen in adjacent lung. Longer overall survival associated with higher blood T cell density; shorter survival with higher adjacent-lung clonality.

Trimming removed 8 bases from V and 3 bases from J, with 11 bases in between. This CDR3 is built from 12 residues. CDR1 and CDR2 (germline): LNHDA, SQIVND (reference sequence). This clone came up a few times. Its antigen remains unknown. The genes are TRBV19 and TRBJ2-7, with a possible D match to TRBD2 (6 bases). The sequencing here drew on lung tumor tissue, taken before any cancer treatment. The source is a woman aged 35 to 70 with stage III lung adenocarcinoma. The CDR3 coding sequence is TGTGCCAGTGGTAGCGGATACTACGAGCAGTACTTC. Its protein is CASGSGYYEQYF.